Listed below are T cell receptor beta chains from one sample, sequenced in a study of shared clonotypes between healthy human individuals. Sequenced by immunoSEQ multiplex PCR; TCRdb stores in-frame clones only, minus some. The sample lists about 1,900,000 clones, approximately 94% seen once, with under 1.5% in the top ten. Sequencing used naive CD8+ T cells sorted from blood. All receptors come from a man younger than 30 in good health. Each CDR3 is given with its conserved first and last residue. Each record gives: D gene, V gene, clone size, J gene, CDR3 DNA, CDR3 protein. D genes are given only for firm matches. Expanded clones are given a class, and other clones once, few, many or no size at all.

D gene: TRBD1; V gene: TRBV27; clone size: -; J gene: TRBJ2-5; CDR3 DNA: TGTGCCAGCAGTTTATCCCCCGGGACAGGGAAAGAGACCCAGTACTTC; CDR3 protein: CASSLSPGTGKETQYF
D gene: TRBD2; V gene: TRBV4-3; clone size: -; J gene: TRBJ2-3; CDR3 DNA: TGCGCCAGCAGCCTAGGACTAGCGGGAATGAAAGATACGCAGTATTTT; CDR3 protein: CASSLGLAGMKDTQYF
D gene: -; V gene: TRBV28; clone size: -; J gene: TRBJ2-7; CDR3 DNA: TGTGCCAGCAGTTTAACGGACTGGCCTTACGAGCAGTACTTC; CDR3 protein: CASSLTDWPYEQYF
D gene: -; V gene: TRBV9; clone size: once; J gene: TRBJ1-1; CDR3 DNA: TGTGCCAGCAGCGTAGGGGTGTGGAACACTGAAGCTTTCTTT; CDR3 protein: CASSVGVWNTEAFF
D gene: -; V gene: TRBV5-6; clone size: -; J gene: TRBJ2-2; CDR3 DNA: TGTGCCAGCAGCTTAGCGGGTAACACCGGGGAGCTGTTTTTT; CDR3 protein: CASSLAGNTGELFF
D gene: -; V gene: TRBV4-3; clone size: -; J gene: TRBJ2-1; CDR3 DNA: TGCGCCAGCAGCCAAGGCGCGTGGGAGAGCTCCTACAATGAGCAGTTCTTC; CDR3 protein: CASSQGAWESSYNEQFF
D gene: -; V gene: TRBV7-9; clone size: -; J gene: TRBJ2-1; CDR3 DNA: TGTGCCAGCAGCTTAGCGCTTGCTTTGGATGAGCAGTTCTTC; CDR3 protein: CASSLALALDEQFF
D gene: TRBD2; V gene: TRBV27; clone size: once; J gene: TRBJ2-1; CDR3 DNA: TGTGCCAGCAGTTCATACGGGGGAGGGACGGTTGAGCAGTTCTTC; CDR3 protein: CASSSYGGGTVEQFF
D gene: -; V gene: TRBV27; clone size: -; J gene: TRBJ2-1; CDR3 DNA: TGTGCCAGCAGCCCCCTCTACTCGGAATACAATGAGCAGTTCTTC; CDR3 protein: CASSPLYSEYNEQFF
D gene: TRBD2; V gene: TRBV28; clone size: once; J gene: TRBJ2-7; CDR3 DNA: TGTGCCAGCAGTTTGCCGGGGGGGGACGGCGAGCAGTACTTC; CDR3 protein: CASSLPGGDGEQYF
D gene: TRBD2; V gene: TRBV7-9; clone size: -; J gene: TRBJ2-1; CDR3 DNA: TGTGCCAGCAGGCCGCGGTGGCGGGAGGACTCCTACAATGAGCAGTTCTTC; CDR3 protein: CASRPRWREDSYNEQFF
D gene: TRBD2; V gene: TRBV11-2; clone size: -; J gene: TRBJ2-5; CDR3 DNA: TGTGCCAGCAGCTCGAGGACTAGCGGGAATATTGGGACCCAGTACTTC; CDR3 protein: CASSSRTSGNIGTQYF
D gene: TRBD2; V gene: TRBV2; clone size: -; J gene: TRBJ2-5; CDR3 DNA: TGTGCCAGCAGTGGCGGACTAGCGGGAGGGCCTTGGGAGACCCAGTACTTC; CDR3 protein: CASSGGLAGGPWETQYF
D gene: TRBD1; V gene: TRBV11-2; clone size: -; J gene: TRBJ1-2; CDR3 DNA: TGTGCCAGCAGCAACGGGACAGTCTATGGCTACACCTTC; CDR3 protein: CASSNGTVYGYTF
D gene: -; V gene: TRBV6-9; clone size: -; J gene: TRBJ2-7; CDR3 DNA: TGTGCCAGCAGTTACGGACCCGAGCAGTACTTC; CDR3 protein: CASSYGPEQYF
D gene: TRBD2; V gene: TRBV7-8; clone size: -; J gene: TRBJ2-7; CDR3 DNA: TGTGCCAGCAGCTTTCGTCGGGTAGGGACTACTTACTACGAGCAGTACTTC; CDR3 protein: CASSFRRVGTTYYEQYF
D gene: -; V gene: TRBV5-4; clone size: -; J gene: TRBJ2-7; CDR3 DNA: TGTGCCAGCAGCTTTGGGGCAGGGGTCGGAGAGCAGTACTTC; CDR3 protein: CASSFGAGVGEQYF
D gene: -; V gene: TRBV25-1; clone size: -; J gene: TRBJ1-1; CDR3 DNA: TGTGCCAGCAGTGAAGGGTGGATGGCTTCTGAAGCTTTCTTT; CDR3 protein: CASSEGWMASEAFF
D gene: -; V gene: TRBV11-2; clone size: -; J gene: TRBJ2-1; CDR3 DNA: TGTGCCAGCAGCCTAGAACATGCAGCCAATGAGCAGTTCTTC; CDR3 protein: CASSLEHAANEQFF
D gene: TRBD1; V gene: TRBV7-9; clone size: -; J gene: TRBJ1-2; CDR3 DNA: TGTGCCAGCACCTCGAGCGGGACAGAACTATATGGCTACACCTTC; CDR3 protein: CASTSSGTELYGYTF
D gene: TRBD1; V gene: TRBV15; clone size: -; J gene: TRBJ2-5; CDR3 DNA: TGTGCCACCAGCAGAGAAGGCACAGGGGGATTAGAGACCCAGTACTTC; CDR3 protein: CATSREGTGGLETQYF
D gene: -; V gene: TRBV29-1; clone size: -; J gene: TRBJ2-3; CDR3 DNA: TGCAGCGTTCTTCGCGGGGACACAGATACGCAGTATTTT; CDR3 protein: CSVLRGDTDTQYF
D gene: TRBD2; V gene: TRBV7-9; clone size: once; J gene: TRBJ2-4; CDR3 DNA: TGTGCCAGCAGCGGTAGCGGGGGCCGCAAAAACATTCAGTACTTC; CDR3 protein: CASSGSGGRKNIQYF
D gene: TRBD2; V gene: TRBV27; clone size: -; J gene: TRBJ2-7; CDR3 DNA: TGTGCCAGCAGCCCGGGGGGGGTTCGGTACGAGCAGTACTTC; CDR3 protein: CASSPGGVRYEQYF
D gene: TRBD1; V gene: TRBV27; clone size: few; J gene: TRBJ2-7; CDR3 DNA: TGTGCCAGCAGTTTATCGACAGGGGGCGAGCAGTACTTC; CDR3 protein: CASSLSTGGEQYF
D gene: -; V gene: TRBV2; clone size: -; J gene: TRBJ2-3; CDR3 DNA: TGTGCCAGCAGTGAAGCGCTATTTGTTAGCACAGATACGCAGTATTTT; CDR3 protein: CASSEALFVSTDTQYF
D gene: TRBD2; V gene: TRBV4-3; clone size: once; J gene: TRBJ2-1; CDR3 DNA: TGCGCCAGCAGCTCCTCTCCTAGCGGGAGGGCCCATGAGCAGTTCTTC; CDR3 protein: CASSSSPSGRAHEQFF
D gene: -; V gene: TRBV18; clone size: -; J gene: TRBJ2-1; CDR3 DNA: TGTGCCAGCTCCGGGGCTCGGGGCGATTATGAGCAGTTCTTC; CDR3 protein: CASSGARGDYEQFF
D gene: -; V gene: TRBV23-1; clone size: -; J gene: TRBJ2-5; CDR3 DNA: TGCGCCAGCAGTCAATGGAGATCAGGGGCACGGGGGGAGACCCAGTACTTC; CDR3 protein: CASSQWRSGARGETQYF
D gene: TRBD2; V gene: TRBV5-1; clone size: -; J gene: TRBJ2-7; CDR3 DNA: TGCGCCAGCAGCTTGAGGACTAGCGGGGCCTACGAGCAGTACTTC; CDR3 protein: CASSLRTSGAYEQYF
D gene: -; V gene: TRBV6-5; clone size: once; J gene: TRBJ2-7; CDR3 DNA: TGTGCCAGCAGCTTGGACAGTCTACCCTACGAGCAGTACTTC; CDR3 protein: CASSLDSLPYEQYF
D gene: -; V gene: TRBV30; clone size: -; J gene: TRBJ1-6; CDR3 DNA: TGTGCCTGGAGTGTAACGCGAGAGTATAATTCACCCCTCCACTTT; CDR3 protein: CAWSVTREYNSPLHF
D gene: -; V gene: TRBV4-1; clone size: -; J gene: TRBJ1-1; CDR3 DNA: TGCGCCAGCAGCCAAGTAAACACTGAAGCTTTCTTT; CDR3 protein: CASSQVNTEAFF
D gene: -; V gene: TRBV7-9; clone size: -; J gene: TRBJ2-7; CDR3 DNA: TGTGCCAGCAGCCCCGACGGACCCTACGACGAGCAGTACTTC; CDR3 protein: CASSPDGPYDEQYF
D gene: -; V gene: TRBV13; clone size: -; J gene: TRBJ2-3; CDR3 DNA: TGTGCCAGCAGCCCCGGGGGAAGCACAGATACGCAGTATTTT; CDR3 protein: CASSPGGSTDTQYF
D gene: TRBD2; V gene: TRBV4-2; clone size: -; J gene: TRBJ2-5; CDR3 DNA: TGTGCCAGCAGCCCCGTAGCGGGAGGAGAGACCCAGTACTTC; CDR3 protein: CASSPVAGGETQYF
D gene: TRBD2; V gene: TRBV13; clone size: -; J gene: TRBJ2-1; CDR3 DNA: TGTGCCAGCAGCTTAGCGGTCGGGACTAGCGGGGGCCGTTACAATGAGCAGTTCTTC; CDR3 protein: CASSLAVGTSGGRYNEQFF
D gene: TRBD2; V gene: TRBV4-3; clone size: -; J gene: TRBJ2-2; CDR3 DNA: TGCGCCAGCAGCCAAGCGCTAGCGGGAGAAGCCGGGGAGCTGTTTTTT; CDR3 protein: CASSQALAGEAGELFF
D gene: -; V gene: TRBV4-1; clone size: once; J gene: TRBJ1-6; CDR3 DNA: TGCGCCAGCAGCCAAGATGAGGACGGTCGAAATTCACCCCTCCACTTT; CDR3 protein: CASSQDEDGRNSPLHF
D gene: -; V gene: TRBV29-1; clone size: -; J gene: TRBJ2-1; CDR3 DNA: TGCAGCGTTCCGGGTGGGATTCATGAGCAGTTCTTC; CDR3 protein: CSVPGGIHEQFF
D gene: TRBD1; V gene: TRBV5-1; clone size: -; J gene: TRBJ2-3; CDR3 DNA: TGCGCCAGCAGCACGGACAGGGTTAGGGGCACAGATACGCAGTATTTT; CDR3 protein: CASSTDRVRGTDTQYF
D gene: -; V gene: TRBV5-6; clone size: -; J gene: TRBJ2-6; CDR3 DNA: TGTGCCAGCAGCTTGGGGCCACAGGTTTCTGGGGCCAACGTCCTGACTTTC; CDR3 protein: CASSLGPQVSGANVLTF
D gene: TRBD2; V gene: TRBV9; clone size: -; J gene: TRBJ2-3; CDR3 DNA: TGTGCCAGCAGCGAAGCAGCGGGAGGCACAGATACGCAGTATTTT; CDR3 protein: CASSEAAGGTDTQYF
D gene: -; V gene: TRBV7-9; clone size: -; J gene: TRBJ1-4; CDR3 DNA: TGTGCCAGCAGCTATCAGCAGGATCAGCTGTTTTTT; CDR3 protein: CASSYQQDQLFF
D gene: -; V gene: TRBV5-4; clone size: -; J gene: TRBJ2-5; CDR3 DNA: TGTGCCAGCAGCTTGGCATGGGAGCAAGAGACCCAGTACTTC; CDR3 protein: CASSLAWEQETQYF
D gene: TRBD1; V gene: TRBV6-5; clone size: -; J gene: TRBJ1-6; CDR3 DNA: TGTGCCAGCAGTTACTCGGGGACAGGGGATTCACCCCTCCACTTT; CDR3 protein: CASSYSGTGDSPLHF
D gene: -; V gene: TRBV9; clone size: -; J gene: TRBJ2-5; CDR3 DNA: TGTGCCAGCAGCACAAGTCTTGAGGGAGTCGGTGGGACCCAGTACTTC; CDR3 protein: CASSTSLEGVGGTQYF